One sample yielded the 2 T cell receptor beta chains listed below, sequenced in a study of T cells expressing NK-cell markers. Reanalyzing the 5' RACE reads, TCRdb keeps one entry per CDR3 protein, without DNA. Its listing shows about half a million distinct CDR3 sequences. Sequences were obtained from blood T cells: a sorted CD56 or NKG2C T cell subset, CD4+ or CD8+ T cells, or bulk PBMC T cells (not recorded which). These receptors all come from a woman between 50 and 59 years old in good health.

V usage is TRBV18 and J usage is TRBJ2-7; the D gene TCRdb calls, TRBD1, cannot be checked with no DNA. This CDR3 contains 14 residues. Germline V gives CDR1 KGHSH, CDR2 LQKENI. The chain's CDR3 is CASSPPVDRYEQYF.

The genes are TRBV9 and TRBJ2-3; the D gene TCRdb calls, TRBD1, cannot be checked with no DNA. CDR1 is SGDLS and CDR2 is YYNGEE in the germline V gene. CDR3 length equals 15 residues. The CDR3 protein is CASSGRASGTDTQYF.